The clone carrying this TCR beta chain has more than one count but fewer than ten. The source of the sample is a study of T cells in Graves' hyperthyroidism and ophthalmopathy. V was pared by 4 bases and J by 5 bases, with 18 bases between. CDR3 length equals 15 residues. Germline-derived CDR1 and CDR2 are SGHVS and FQNEAQ. Those patients with uncontrolled infection, other autoimmune disease, pregnancy or lactation were excluded. The source material, RNA transcripts, was used to amplify TCR beta CDR3 regions. When the TCR CDR3 underwent first-round RT-PCR, the HTBI primer set was used. TCRdb reanalysed the multiplex PCR reads using MiXCR and keeps one entry per CDR3 protein. The table has more than 550,000 distinct CDR3 sequences, just under 45% seen once.

This clonotype was sampled from an adult man with Graves' disease, either hyperthyroidism or ophthalmopathy (not recorded which). The sequenced sample consisted of peripheral blood or thyroid tissue (not recorded which). V and J are TRBV7-8 and TRBJ2-7, with D perhaps TRBD1 (8 bases). CDR3 DNA: TGTGCCAGCAGCTCGAACAGGGGGGGGCACGACGAGCAGTACTTC. Translated, it gives CASSSNRGGHDEQYF. Complete variable domain (other parts from reference TRBV7-8 and TRBJ2-7): GAGVSQSPRYKVAKRGQDVALRCDPISGHVSLFWYQQALGQGPEFLTYFQNEAQLDKSGLPSDRFFAERPEGSVSTLKIQRTQQEDSAVYLCASSSNRGGHDEQYFGPGTRLTVT.